This TCR beta chain was profiled in a study of cytomegalovirus exposure and HLA in healthy donors. The V gene lost 4 bases and the J gene lost 2 bases, with 16 bases spanning the gap. Germline V gene lookup returns CDR1 SGDLS and CDR2 YYNGEE. CDR3 length: 16 amino acids. A note on this clone: The antigen is undetermined.

Study-level points and caveats: Researchers catalogued approximately 170 TCR beta chains as cytomegalovirus-associated.

Method: immunoSEQ multiplex PCR; TCRdb's copy keeps in-frame clones and lacks some. The sample consists of some 210,000 clones, 70% to 90% of them appearing once. The chain couples TRBV9 to TRBJ2-1; perhaps TRBD1 as D (6 bases). Sequences were obtained from PBMCs. The receptor's source is a woman younger than 35 in good health and CMV-seronegative. CDR3 in DNA: TGTGCCAGCAGCTCGAGACAGGCGAACCCCTACAATGAGCAGTTCTTC. This translates into CASSSRQANPYNEQFF.